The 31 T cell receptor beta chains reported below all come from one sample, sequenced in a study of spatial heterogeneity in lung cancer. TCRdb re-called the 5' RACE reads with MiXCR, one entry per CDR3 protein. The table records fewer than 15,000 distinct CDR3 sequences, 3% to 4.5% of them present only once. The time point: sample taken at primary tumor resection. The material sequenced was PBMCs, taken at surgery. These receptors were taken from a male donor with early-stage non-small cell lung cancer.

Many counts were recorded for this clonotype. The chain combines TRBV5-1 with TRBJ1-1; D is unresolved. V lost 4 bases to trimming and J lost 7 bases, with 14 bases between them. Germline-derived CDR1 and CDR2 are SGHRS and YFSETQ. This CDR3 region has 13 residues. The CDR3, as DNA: TGCGCCAGCAGCCCTCGAGGCGACAATGAAGCTTTCTTT. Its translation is CASSPRGDNEAFF.

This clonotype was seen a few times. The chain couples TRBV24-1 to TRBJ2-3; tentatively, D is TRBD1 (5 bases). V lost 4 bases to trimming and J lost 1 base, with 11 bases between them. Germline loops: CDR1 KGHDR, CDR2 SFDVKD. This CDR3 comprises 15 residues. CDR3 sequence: CATSDPEGGTDTQYF. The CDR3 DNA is TGTGCCACCAGTGACCCGGAAGGGGGCACAGATACGCAGTATTTT.

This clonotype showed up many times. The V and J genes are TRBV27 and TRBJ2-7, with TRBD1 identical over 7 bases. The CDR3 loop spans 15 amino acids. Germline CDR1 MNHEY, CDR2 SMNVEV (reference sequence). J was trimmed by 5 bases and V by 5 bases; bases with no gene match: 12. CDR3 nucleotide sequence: TGTGCCAGCAGTCCCGGGACAGCCTACAGGAACGAGCAGTACTTC. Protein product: CASSPGTAYRNEQYF.

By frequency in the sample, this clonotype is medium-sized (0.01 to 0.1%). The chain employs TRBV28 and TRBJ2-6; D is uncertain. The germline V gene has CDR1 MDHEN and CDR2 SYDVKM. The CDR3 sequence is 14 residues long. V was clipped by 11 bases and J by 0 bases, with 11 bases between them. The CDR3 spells CAASPSSGANVLTF. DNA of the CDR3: TGTGCCGCCTCGCCCTCCTCTGGGGCCAACGTCCTGACTTTC. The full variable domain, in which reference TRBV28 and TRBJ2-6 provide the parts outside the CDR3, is DVKVTQSSRYLVKRTGEKVFLECVQDMDHENMFWYRQDPGLGLRLIYFSYDVKMKEKGDIPEGYSVSREKKERFSLILESASTNQTSMYLCAASPSSGANVLTFGAGSRLTVL.

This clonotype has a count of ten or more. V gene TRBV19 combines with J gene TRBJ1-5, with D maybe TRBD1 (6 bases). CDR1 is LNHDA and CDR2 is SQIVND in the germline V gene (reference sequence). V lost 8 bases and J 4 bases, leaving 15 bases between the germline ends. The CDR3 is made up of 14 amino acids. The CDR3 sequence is CASGPGTPNQPQHF. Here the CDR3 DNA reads TGTGCCAGTGGGCCAGGGACACCTAATCAGCCCCAGCATTTT.

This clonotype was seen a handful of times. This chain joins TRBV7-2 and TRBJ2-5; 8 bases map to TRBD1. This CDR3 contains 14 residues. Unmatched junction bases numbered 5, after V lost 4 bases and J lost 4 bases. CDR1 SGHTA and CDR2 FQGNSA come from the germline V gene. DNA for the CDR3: TGTGCCAGCAGCTCCCTCACAGGGGGAGAGACCCAGTACTTC. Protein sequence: CASSSLTGGETQYF.

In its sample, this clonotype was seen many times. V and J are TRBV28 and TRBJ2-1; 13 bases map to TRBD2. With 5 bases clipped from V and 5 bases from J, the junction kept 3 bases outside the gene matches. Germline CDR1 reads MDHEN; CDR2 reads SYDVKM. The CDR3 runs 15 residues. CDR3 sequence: CASSPTSGGHNEQFF. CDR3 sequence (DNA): TGTGCCAGCAGTCCGACTAGCGGGGGGCACAATGAGCAGTTCTTC.

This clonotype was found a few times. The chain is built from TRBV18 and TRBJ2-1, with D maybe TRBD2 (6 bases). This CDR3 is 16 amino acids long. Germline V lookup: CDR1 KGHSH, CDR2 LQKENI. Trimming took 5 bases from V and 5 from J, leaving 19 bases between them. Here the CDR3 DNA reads TGTGCCAGCTCAGACCCTTGGCGGGGTACCAACAATGAGCAGTTCTTC. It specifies CASSDPWRGTNNEQFF.

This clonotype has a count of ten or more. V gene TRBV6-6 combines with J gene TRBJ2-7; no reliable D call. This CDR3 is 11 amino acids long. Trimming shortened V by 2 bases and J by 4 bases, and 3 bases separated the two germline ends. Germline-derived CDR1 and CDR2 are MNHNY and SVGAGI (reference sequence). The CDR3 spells CASSYRYEQYF. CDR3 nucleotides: TGTGCCAGCAGTTACCGTTACGAGCAGTACTTC.

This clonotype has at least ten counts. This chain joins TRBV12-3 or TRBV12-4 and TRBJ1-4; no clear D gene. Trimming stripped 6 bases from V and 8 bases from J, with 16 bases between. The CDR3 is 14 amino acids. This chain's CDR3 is CASSSSPVGEKLFF. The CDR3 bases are TGTGCCAGCAGCTCGAGTCCGGTGGGGGAAAAACTGTTTTTT.

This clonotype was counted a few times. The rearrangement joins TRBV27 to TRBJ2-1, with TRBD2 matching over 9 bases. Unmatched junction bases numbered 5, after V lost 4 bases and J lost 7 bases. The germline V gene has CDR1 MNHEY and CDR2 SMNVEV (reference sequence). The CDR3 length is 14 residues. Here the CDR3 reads CASSSGTSMNEQFF. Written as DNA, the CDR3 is TGTGCCAGCAGTTCCGGGACTAGCATGAATGAGCAGTTCTTC.

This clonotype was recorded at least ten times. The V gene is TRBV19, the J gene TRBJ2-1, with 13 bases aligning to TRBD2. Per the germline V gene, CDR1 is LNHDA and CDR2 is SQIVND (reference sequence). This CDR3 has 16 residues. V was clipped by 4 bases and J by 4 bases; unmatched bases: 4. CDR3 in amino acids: CASSRRLAGGYNEQFF. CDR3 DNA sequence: TGTGCCAGTAGTAGACGACTAGCGGGAGGTTACAATGAGCAGTTCTTC.

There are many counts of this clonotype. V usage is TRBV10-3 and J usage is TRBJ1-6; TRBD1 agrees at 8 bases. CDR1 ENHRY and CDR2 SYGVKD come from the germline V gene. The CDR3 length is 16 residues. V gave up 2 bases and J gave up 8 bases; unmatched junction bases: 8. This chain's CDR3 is CAISEDQGAPDSPLHF. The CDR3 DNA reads TGTGCCATCAGTGAGGACCAGGGGGCGCCTGATTCACCCCTCCACTTT.

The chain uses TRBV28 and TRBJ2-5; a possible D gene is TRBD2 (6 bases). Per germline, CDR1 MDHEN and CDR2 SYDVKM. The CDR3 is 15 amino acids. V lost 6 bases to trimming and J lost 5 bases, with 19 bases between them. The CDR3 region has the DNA TGTGCCAGCAGGCTTCGGGACTCCCGGCGGGAGACCCAGTACTTC. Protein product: CASRLRDSRRETQYF. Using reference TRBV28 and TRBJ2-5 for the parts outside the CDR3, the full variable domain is DVKVTQSSRYLVKRTGEKVFLECVQDMDHENMFWYRQDPGLGLRLIYFSYDVKMKEKGDIPEGYSVSREKKERFSLILESASTNQTSMYLCASRLRDSRRETQYFGPGTRLLVL.

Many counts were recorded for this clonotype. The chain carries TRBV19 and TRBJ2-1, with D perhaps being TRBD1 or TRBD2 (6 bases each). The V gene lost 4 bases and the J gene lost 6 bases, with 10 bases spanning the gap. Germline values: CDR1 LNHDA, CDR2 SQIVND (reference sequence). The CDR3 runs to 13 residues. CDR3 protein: CASSKGGFNEQFF. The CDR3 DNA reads TGTGCCAGTAGTAAGGGGGGATTCAATGAGCAGTTCTTC.

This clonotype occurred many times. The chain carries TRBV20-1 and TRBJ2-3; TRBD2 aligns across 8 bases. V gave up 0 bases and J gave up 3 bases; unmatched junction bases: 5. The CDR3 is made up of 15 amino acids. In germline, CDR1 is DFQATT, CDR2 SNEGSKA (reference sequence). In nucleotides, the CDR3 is TGCAGTGCTAGAGATCCTCGGGAGGGAACAGATACGCAGTATTTT. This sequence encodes CSARDPREGTDTQYF.

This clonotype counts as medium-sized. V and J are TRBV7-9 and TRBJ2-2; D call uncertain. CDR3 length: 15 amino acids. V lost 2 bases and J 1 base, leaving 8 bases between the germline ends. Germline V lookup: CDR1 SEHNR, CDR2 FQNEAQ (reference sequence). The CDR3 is CASSLSRWNTGELFF. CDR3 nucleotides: TGTGCCAGCAGCTTAAGCAGGTGGAACACCGGGGAGCTGTTTTTT.

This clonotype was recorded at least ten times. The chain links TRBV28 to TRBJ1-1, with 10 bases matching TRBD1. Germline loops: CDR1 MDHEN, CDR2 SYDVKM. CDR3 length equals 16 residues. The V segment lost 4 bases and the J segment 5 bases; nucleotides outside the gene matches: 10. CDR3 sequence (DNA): TGTGCCAGCAGTTCCATTCTGAGGACAGGGGGGACTGAAGCTTTCTTT. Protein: CASSSILRTGGTEAFF.

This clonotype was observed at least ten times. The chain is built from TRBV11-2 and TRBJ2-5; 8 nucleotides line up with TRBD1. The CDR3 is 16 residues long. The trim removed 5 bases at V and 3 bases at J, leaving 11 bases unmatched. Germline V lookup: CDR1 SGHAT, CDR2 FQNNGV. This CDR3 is CASSKQGALRKETQYF. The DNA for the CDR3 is TGTGCCAGCAGCAAGCAGGGGGCGCTCAGGAAAGAGACCCAGTACTTC.

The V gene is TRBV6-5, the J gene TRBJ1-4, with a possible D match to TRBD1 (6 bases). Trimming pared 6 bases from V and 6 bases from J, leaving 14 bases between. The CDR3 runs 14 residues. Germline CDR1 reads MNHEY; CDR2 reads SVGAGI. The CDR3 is CASRPGEADEKLFF. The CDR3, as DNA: TGTGCCAGCAGACCAGGGGAGGCTGATGAAAAACTGTTTTTT.

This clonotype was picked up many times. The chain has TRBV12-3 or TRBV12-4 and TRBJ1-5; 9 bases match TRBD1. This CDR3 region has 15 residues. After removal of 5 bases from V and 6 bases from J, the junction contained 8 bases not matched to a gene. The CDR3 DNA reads TGTGCCAGCAGTCGTCAAACAGGGGGCCCTCAGCCCCAGCATTTT. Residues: CASSRQTGGPQPQHF.

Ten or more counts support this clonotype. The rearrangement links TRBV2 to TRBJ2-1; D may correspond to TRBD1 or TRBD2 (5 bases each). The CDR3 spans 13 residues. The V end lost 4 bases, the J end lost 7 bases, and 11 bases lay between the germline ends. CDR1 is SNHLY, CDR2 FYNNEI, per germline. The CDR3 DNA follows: TGTGCCAGCAGTGTAGAGGGGTGGAATGAGCAGTTCTTC. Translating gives CASSVEGWNEQFF.

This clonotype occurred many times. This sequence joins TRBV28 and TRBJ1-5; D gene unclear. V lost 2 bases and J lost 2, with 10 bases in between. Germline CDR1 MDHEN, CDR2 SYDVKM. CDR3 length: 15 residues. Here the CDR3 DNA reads TGTGCCAGCAGTTTAGCCCTCAAGGGCAATCAGCCCCAGCATTTT. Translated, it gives CASSLALKGNQPQHF.

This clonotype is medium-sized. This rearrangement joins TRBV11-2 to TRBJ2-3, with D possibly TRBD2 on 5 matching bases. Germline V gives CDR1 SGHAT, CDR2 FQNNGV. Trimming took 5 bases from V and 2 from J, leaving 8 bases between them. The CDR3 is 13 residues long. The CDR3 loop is CASSPGNTDTQYF. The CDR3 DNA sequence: TGTGCCAGCAGCCCGGGGAACACAGATACGCAGTATTTT.

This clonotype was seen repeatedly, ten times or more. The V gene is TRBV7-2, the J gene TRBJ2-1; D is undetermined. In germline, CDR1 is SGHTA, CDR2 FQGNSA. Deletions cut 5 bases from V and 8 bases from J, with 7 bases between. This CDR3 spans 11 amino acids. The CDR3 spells CASSPSYEQFF. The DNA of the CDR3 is TGTGCCAGCAGCCCCTCATATGAGCAGTTCTTC.

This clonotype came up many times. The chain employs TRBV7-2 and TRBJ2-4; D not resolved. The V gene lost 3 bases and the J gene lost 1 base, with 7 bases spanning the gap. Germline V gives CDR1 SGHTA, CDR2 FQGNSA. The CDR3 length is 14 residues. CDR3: CASSFDGAKNIQYF. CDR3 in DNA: TGTGCCAGCAGCTTCGATGGGGCCAAAAACATTCAGTACTTC.

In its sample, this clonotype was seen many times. The CDR3 DNA is TGTGCCAGCACCCCAGGGACAGGGGACCCATCTAGAGACATTCAGTACTTC. It yields the protein CASTPGTGDPSRDIQYF. J is TRBJ2-4 and V is TRBV28; 10 bases are shared with TRBD1. Germline V gene lookup returns CDR1 MDHEN and CDR2 SYDVKM. The CDR3 covers 17 residues. V lost 7 bases, J lost 8 bases, and 17 bases stayed unmatched. The complete variable domain, with remaining parts taken from reference TRBV28 and TRBJ2-4, reads DVKVTQSSRYLVKRTGEKVFLECVQDMDHENMFWYRQDPGLGLRLIYFSYDVKMKEKGDIPEGYSVSREKKERFSLILESASTNQTSMYLCASTPGTGDPSRDIQYFGAGTRLSVL.

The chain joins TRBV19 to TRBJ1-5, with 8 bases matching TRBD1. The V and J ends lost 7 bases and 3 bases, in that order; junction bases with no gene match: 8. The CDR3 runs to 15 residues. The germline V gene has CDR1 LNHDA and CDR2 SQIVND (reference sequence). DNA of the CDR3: TGTGCCAGTACGGTCTGGGGACAGGACAATCAGCCCCAGCATTTT. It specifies CASTVWGQDNQPQHF.

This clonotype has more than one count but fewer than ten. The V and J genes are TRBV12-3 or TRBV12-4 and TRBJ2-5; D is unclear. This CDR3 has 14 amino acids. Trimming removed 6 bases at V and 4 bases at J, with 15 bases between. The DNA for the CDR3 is TGTGCCAGCAGGTTAACAGCTGGCGGAGAGACCCAGTACTTC. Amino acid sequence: CASRLTAGGETQYF.

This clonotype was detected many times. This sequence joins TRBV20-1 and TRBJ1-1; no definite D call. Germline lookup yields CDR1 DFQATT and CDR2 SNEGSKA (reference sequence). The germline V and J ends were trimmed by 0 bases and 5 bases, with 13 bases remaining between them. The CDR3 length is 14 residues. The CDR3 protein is CSARESILGTEAFF. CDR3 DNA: TGCAGTGCTAGAGAAAGCATCCTCGGGACTGAAGCTTTCTTT.

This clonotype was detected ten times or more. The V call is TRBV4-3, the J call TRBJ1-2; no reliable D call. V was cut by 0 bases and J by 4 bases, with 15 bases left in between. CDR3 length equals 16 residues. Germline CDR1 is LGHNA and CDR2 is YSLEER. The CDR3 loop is CASSQDPTRGIYGYTF. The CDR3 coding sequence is TGCGCCAGCAGCCAAGATCCCACGCGTGGGATCTATGGCTACACCTTC.